This is a list of T cell receptor beta chains from one sample in a study of cytomegalovirus exposure and HLA in healthy donors. TCRdb's table, derived via immunoSEQ multiplex PCR, lists solely in-frame clones and lacks some. The sample yields 200,000 to 250,000 clones, roughly 84% seen once. Specimen: PBMCs. The receptor source for this set is a human donor in good health. The CDR3 runs from the conserved cysteine through the conserved F or W. Each record gives: J gene, V gene, CDR3 protein.

j_call: TRBJ2-1
v_call: TRBV18
cdr3_aa: CASSEYERNNEQFF

j_call: TRBJ2-7
v_call: TRBV6-1
cdr3_aa: CASSERAGGSYEQYF

j_call: TRBJ2-1
v_call: TRBV7-9
cdr3_aa: CASSLTSGSRNEQFF

j_call: TRBJ2-7
v_call: TRBV13
cdr3_aa: CASRSTSGTYEQYF

j_call: TRBJ2-7
v_call: TRBV7-9
cdr3_aa: CASSLGTSGTQYF

j_call: TRBJ1-1
v_call: TRBV30
cdr3_aa: CAWSVGGITEAFF

j_call: TRBJ2-1
v_call: TRBV25-1
cdr3_aa: CASSAPGQFNNEQFF

j_call: TRBJ2-7
v_call: TRBV27
cdr3_aa: CASSWVGTGRSEQYF

j_call: -
v_call: TRBV30
cdr3_aa: CAWSNIGQGSHEQYF

j_call: TRBJ1-5
v_call: TRBV6-5
cdr3_aa: CASSVGTANQPQHF

j_call: TRBJ2-1
v_call: TRBV28
cdr3_aa: CASCYQLTGSYNEQFF

j_call: TRBJ1-4
v_call: TRBV4-1
cdr3_aa: CASSQDSGRGEKLFF

j_call: TRBJ2-1
v_call: TRBV5-1
cdr3_aa: CASSHSSGRGNEQFF

j_call: TRBJ2-3
v_call: TRBV7-9
cdr3_aa: CASSPGGWVGAVTDTQYF

j_call: TRBJ1-2
v_call: TRBV18
cdr3_aa: CASSPETGANYGYTF

j_call: TRBJ1-1
v_call: TRBV2
cdr3_aa: CASSLTGSYAEAFF

j_call: TRBJ1-5
v_call: TRBV2
cdr3_aa: CASRRENQPQHF

j_call: TRBJ2-7
v_call: TRBV7-9
cdr3_aa: CASSLGLASYEQYF

j_call: TRBJ2-4
v_call: TRBV2
cdr3_aa: CASSERLAGPVAKNIQYF

j_call: TRBJ1-1
v_call: TRBV5-1
cdr3_aa: CASSVPGGGLNTEAFF

j_call: TRBJ2-7
v_call: TRBV5-1
cdr3_aa: CASSFLRGTPAYEQYF

j_call: TRBJ2-7
v_call: TRBV7-9
cdr3_aa: CASSLAETGGDEQYF

j_call: TRBJ1-4
v_call: TRBV28
cdr3_aa: CATSQGYLVTF

j_call: TRBJ2-7
v_call: TRBV19
cdr3_aa: CASAGSSYEQYF

j_call: TRBJ1-1
v_call: TRBV12-5
cdr3_aa: CASGLVLGALAGEAFF

j_call: TRBJ2-4
v_call: TRBV7-8
cdr3_aa: CASSPGTGVIQYF

j_call: TRBJ2-1
v_call: TRBV5-1
cdr3_aa: CASSPDSGRGNEQFF

j_call: TRBJ1-1
v_call: TRBV29-1
cdr3_aa: CSVVIQVLNTEAFF

j_call: TRBJ1-4
v_call: TRBV15
cdr3_aa: CATSSERGSEKLFF

j_call: TRBJ1-1
v_call: TRBV6-4
cdr3_aa: CASSESLNTEAFF

j_call: TRBJ2-7
v_call: TRBV10-1
cdr3_aa: CAGLTSGRYEQYF

j_call: TRBJ2-5
v_call: TRBV19
cdr3_aa: CASSITGGGETQYF

j_call: TRBJ2-1
v_call: TRBV7-3
cdr3_aa: CASSGGDEQFF

j_call: TRBJ2-5
v_call: TRBV6-5
cdr3_aa: CASRSTGSPQETQYF

j_call: TRBJ1-1
v_call: TRBV6-1
cdr3_aa: CASSGEAFF

j_call: TRBJ2-3
v_call: TRBV12-5
cdr3_aa: CASGRNGANNAYF

j_call: TRBJ2-2
v_call: TRBV10-3
cdr3_aa: CAISDRTSGNTGELFF

j_call: TRBJ2-7
v_call: TRBV29-1
cdr3_aa: CSVDSGTGGHYEQYF

j_call: TRBJ1-2
v_call: TRBV7-9
cdr3_aa: CASSRFFSGGTNYGYTF

j_call: TRBJ1-1
v_call: TRBV14
cdr3_aa: CASSLGWGLTEAFF

j_call: TRBJ2-7
v_call: TRBV27
cdr3_aa: CASSFGLNSYEQYF

j_call: TRBJ2-1
v_call: TRBV28
cdr3_aa: CASSDSGPPYNEQFF

j_call: TRBJ1-2
v_call: TRBV7-2
cdr3_aa: CASSRDRGWNGYTF

j_call: TRBJ2-1
v_call: TRBV6-5
cdr3_aa: CASSYSLAGGEDEQFF

j_call: TRBJ2-3
v_call: TRBV12-5
cdr3_aa: CASGIRTSGWGDTQYF

j_call: TRBJ2-7
v_call: TRBV7-8
cdr3_aa: CASSATGLNYEQYF

j_call: TRBJ2-1
v_call: TRBV5-1
cdr3_aa: CASSLGLAGYNEQFF

j_call: TRBJ2-3
v_call: TRBV7-2
cdr3_aa: CASSSGGGSSTDTQYF

j_call: TRBJ2-7
v_call: TRBV15
cdr3_aa: CATRRTGIYEQYF

j_call: TRBJ1-5
v_call: TRBV10-3
cdr3_aa: CAISEGQANQPQHF

j_call: TRBJ1-5
v_call: TRBV27
cdr3_aa: CASSRGFNQPQHF

j_call: TRBJ2-1
v_call: TRBV5-1
cdr3_aa: CASSSGLAPNEQFF